The sequence of this T cell receptor (beta chain) was determined in a study of blood T cell repertoires in COVID-19. Produced via immunoSEQ multiplex PCR; TCRdb's table is partial and in-frame only. The sample carries 240,000 or so clones, 70% to 85% recorded once. The clonotype originates from a woman of 80 years or more with acute or convalescent COVID-19. Sequences were obtained from peripheral blood.

CDR3 bases: TGTGCCAGTAAGGTACACAGGGAGGGGTCGAGCTACACCTTC. This codes for CASKVHREGSSYTF. The rearrangement joins TRBV19 to TRBJ1-2; the D gene is possibly TRBD1 (6 bases). V was clipped by 7 bases and J by 9 bases, with 21 bases between them. Germline V gives CDR1 LNHDA, CDR2 SQIVND (reference sequence). This CDR3 has 14 amino acids.